Sequencing of this T cell receptor beta chain was carried out in a study of blood T cells in healthy people across ages. Notes on the study in general: Strongly correlated with naive T cell percentage was TCR beta diversity. The study found more naive CD4+ cells and higher diversity in long-lived than aged donors.

A second PCR, run for roughly 7 to 12 cycles, used a sample-barcoded 5' primer plus a J-beta primer mix. TCRdb used MiXCR to reprocess the 5' RACE reads, holding one entry per CDR3 protein. The sample comprises hundreds of thousands of distinct CDR3 sequences, 49% of which are singletons, and 30% to 40% rests with the top ten. In regard to this clonotype: The antigen is not known.

The study drew donors from healthy Caucasian individuals in Russia aged 6 to 90. The CDR3 length is 15 residues. V gave up 0 bases and J gave up 9 bases, with 16 bases separating them. Looked up from germline, CDR1 is SGDLS and CDR2 is YYNGEE. The chain has TRBV9 and TRBJ2-1, with D uncertain. The sequenced sample consisted of blood. The sequence came from a woman aged 60 to 75 in good health. The CDR3 protein is CASSVAGRPNGEQFF. The CDR3 DNA reads TGTGCCAGCAGCGTAGCAGGTAGGCCTAATGGTGAGCAGTTCTTC.